This T cell receptor (beta chain) was recorded in a study of blood T cell repertoires in COVID-19. The junction had 5 bases not matched to a gene; V was cut back by 6 bases and J by 3 bases. Germline CDR1 LNHDA, CDR2 SQIVND (reference sequence). CDR3 length equals 14 residues. Methods used by the authors: Nucleated cell number was recorded as an estimate derived from reference gene primer amplification. Some clones are missing from TCRdb's copy, which holds only in-frame ones; the method was immunoSEQ multiplex PCR. The V and J calls and clone size come from that table; D and trimming were worked out from the DNA. Among 200,000 to 300,000 clones, about 80% were seen once, and the ten largest hold 9.6%. This clone has more than one count but fewer than ten.

Specimen: peripheral blood. The TCR sequence derives from a woman aged 80 or over with acute or convalescent COVID-19. V gene TRBV19 combines with J gene TRBJ1-1; 9 nucleotides align to TRBD1. The CDR3 DNA reads TGTGCCAGTAGCTTAACAGGGGGCCACACTGAAGCTTTCTTT. Its protein is CASSLTGGHTEAFF.